These 29 T cell receptor beta chains came from one sample sequenced in a study of blood T cell repertoires in COVID-19. Using immunoSEQ multiplex PCR, the repertoire was profiled, and TCRdb retains in-frame clones only, with some absent. The repertoire holds approximately 310,000 clones, with about nine tenths as singletons. Sample: PBMCs or T cells enriched from blood (not recorded which). All receptors derive from a man aged 60 to 75 who had recovered from COVID-19.

The chain carries TRBV7-9 and TRBJ1-1, with TRBD1 as a possible D gene (6 bases). This CDR3 has 15 residues. Germline V gene sequence: CDR1 SEHNR, CDR2 FQNEAQ (reference sequence). Trimming stripped 5 bases from V and 1 base from J, with 14 bases between. The CDR3 loop is CASSKRRDTNTEAFF. DNA for the CDR3: TGTGCCAGCAGCAAACGCCGGGACACGAACACTGAAGCTTTCTTT.

The V call is TRBV7-2, the J call TRBJ2-3; the D gene is possibly TRBD2 (6 bases). Trimming removed 5 bases at V and 2 bases at J, with 17 bases between. Per germline, CDR1 SGHTA and CDR2 FQGNSA. This CDR3 is 16 amino acids long. The CDR3 region has the DNA TGTGCCAGCAGCCCCCAAAAGCGGGTCCCCACAGATACGCAGTATTTT. This encodes CASSPQKRVPTDTQYF.

This chain uses TRBV2 with TRBJ1-2, with a tentative D call TRBD1 (5 bases). Between the trimmed V and J ends, which lost 3 bases and 4 bases, there was a span of 9 bases. This CDR3 region has 13 residues. The germline CDR1 and CDR2 sequences are SNHLY and FYNNEI. Here the CDR3 DNA reads TGTGCCAGCAGTGACGACAGAGTCTATGGCTACACCTTC. This gives the protein CASSDDRVYGYTF.

This chain joins TRBV4-2 and TRBJ2-5; TRBD1 agrees at 10 bases. CDR3 length: 17 amino acids. V dropped 1 base and J dropped 4; count of bases not matched to a gene: 9. CDR1 LGHNA and CDR2 YNFKEQ come from the germline V gene. In DNA form, the CDR3 reads TGTGCCAGCAGCCAAGGAGGGCGGACAGGGGGGGGAGAGACCCAGTACTTC. This translates into CASSQGGRTGGGETQYF.

The table lists this clone with a count of one. This rearrangement joins TRBV4-1 to TRBJ1-2; TRBD1 matches 8 bases. The CDR3 extends over 15 amino acids. Germline V gene sequence: CDR1 MGHRA, CDR2 YSYEKL. The ends lost 6 bases at V and 6 bases at J; junction bases unmatched: 12. The CDR3 DNA reads as TGCGCCAGCAGTCGGACAGGGTATACCATTCATGGCTACACCTTC. This sequence encodes CASSRTGYTIHGYTF.

The V gene is TRBV2, the J gene TRBJ1-5, with no clear D. CDR3 length: 14 residues. The germline V gene encodes CDR1 SNHLY and CDR2 FYNNEI. With 5 bases removed from V and 6 bases from J, the gap between germline ends came to 14 bases. The CDR3 loop reads CASSWRGQSQPQHF. CDR3 DNA: TGTGCCAGCAGTTGGCGGGGTCAGAGTCAGCCCCAGCATTTT.

This sequence joins TRBV27 and TRBJ1-2; 12 bases agree with TRBD1. The CDR3 is 14 residues long. Germline V lookup: CDR1 MNHEY, CDR2 SMNVEV (reference sequence). Trimming took 8 bases from V and 7 from J; bases not matched to a gene: 8. The chain's CDR3 is CASGRDRGLSGYTF. Written as DNA, the CDR3 is TGTGCCAGCGGCCGGGACAGGGGGCTCAGTGGCTACACCTTC.

This chain uses TRBV6-6 with TRBJ1-2; 8 nucleotides match TRBD1. Germline loops: CDR1 MNHNY, CDR2 SVGAGI (reference sequence). Germline trimming cut 2 bases from V and 6 bases from J; bases unmatched to any gene: 11. This CDR3 comprises 16 residues. The CDR3, as DNA: TGTGCCAGCAGTTACGCAGACCGACAGGGGAGGGATGGCTACACCTTC. Its translation is CASSYADRQGRDGYTF.

The chain is built from TRBV5-1 and TRBJ2-3; 7 bases line up with TRBD2. V shed 3 bases, J shed 2 bases, and the junction held 6 bases outside the gene matches. This CDR3 region has 15 residues. Looked up from germline, CDR1 is SGHRS and CDR2 is YFSETQ. The CDR3 sequence is CASSYSSGFTDTQYF. In nucleotides, the CDR3 is TGCGCCAGCAGCTACTCTAGCGGATTCACAGATACGCAGTATTTT. The full variable domain, completed using reference TRBV5-1 and TRBJ2-3, is KAGVTQTPRYLIKTRGQQVTLSCSPISGHRSVSWYQQTPGQGLQFLFEYFSETQRNKGNFPGRFSGRQFSNSRSEMNVSTLELGDSALYLCASSYSSGFTDTQYFGPGTRLTVL.

The rearrangement links TRBV24-1 to TRBJ2-3; 8 nucleotides align to TRBD2. This CDR3 region has 16 residues. With 8 bases clipped from V and 1 base from J, the junction kept 10 bases outside the gene matches. CDR1 and CDR2 from the germline V gene are KGHDR and SFDVKD. In DNA form, the CDR3 reads TGTGCCACCACCCACGGGGGGGGAAAAGGCACAGATACGCAGTATTTT. Residues: CATTHGGGKGTDTQYF.

The chain employs TRBV5-4 and TRBJ2-2, with D tentatively TRBD2 (6 bases). Germline lookup yields CDR1 SGHNT and CDR2 YYREEE (reference sequence). The V end was cut by 7 bases, the J end by 4 bases, with 23 bases between. CDR3 length: 17 residues. The CDR3 DNA sequence: TGTGCCAGCCGTACCCTTTCCGGCGGGAAACGCACCGGGGAGCTGTTTTTT. It yields the protein CASRTLSGGKRTGELFF. The entire variable domain, with the rest obtained from reference TRBV5-4 and TRBJ2-2, is as follows: ETGVTQSPTHLIKTRGQQVTLRCSSQSGHNTVSWYQQALGQGPQFIFQYYREEENGRGNFPPRFSGLQFPNYSSELNVNALELDDSALYLCASRTLSGGKRTGELFFGEGSRLTVL.

The gene calls are TRBV27 and TRBJ1-2; 12 positions agree with TRBD1. V shed 6 bases, J shed 9 bases, and the junction held 14 bases outside the gene matches. The germline V gene has CDR1 MNHEY and CDR2 SMNVEV (reference sequence). This CDR3 spans 16 amino acids. In nucleotides, the CDR3 is TGTGCCAGCAGCTTCCGGGACAGGGGGCGGAGTATGCGCTACACCTTC. As protein: CASSFRDRGRSMRYTF.

With regard to this clone: Its ends do not fully match the called genes, so a read error is possible. The chain employs TRBV5-1 and TRBJ1-5; D is unresolved. The CDR3 contains 13 residues. From germline, CDR1 is SGHRS and CDR2 YFSETQ. The CDR3, as DNA: TGCGCCAGCAGCTTCGATAGCGATCAGCCCCAGCATTTT. This codes for CASSFDSDQPQHF.

The chain joins TRBV5-8 to TRBJ1-3; D is unclear. The CDR3 length is 17 residues. V was shortened by 1 base and J by 3 bases, with 17 bases between the two germline ends. Germline CDR1 SGHTS, CDR2 YDEGEE. The CDR3 bases are TGTGCCAGCAGCTTGATGGAGGACCTGGCGGGTGGAAACACCATATATTTT. Residues: CASSLMEDLAGGNTIYF.

The chain links TRBV4-3 to TRBJ1-2; D not resolved. Trimming pared 0 bases from V and 1 base from J, leaving 9 bases between. Per the germline V gene, CDR1 is LGHNA and CDR2 is YSLEER. CDR3 length: 15 residues. The CDR3 DNA follows: TGCGCCAGCAGCCAAGATAGAACAGTTAACTATGGCTACACCTTC. Its protein is CASSQDRTVNYGYTF.

The chain joins TRBV5-1 to TRBJ2-3, with 9 bases matching TRBD2. Germline-derived CDR1 and CDR2 are SGHRS and YFSETQ. CDR3 length: 14 residues. The V and J ends lost 4 bases and 4 bases, in that order; junction bases with no gene match: 4. The CDR3 DNA reads TGCGCCAGCAGCCCGGGACTAGCACCAGATACGCAGTATTTT. Translation gives CASSPGLAPDTQYF. Drawing the rest from reference TRBV5-1 and TRBJ2-3, the complete variable domain is KAGVTQTPRYLIKTRGQQVTLSCSPISGHRSVSWYQQTPGQGLQFLFEYFSETQRNKGNFPGRFSGRQFSNSRSEMNVSTLELGDSALYLCASSPGLAPDTQYFGPGTRLTVL.

The genes are TRBV29-1 and TRBJ2-7; D perhaps matches TRBD1 (6 bases). Germline V gene sequence: CDR1 SQVTM, CDR2 ANQGSEA. V lost 5 bases and J 3 bases, leaving 14 bases between the germline ends. The CDR3 contains 13 residues. The CDR3 sequence is CSVSTGKGYEQYF. In DNA form, the CDR3 reads TGCAGCGTTTCTACAGGGAAAGGCTACGAGCAGTACTTC.

This chain links TRBV24-1 with TRBJ2-3; D is possibly TRBD1 (6 bases). V lost 4 bases and J lost 3, with 19 bases in between. CDR3 length: 17 amino acids. Germline CDR1 reads KGHDR; CDR2 reads SFDVKD. For the CDR3, the DNA is TGTGCCACCAGTGACCCCACAGGGCCCCTAGGGACAGATACGCAGTATTTT. Translated: CATSDPTGPLGTDTQYF.

The rearrangement links TRBV28 to TRBJ2-3; D gene ambiguous. The CDR3 loop spans 15 amino acids. Germline values: CDR1 MDHEN, CDR2 SYDVKM. V dropped 6 bases and J dropped 1 base, with 14 bases sitting between them. The CDR3 protein is CASSADWKGTDTQYF. The CDR3 DNA reads TGTGCCAGCAGCGCCGACTGGAAGGGCACAGATACGCAGTATTTT.

The rearrangement links TRBV5-6 to TRBJ1-1; the match to TRBD1 covers 9 bases. Germline values: CDR1 SGHDT, CDR2 YYEEEE. V gave up 5 bases and J gave up 4 bases; unmatched junction bases: 6. The CDR3 length is 14 residues. The CDR3 spells CASRHGTGSTEAFF. In DNA, the CDR3 is TGTGCCAGCAGACACGGGACAGGGAGCACTGAAGCTTTCTTT.

The chain combines TRBV5-1 with TRBJ2-1, with 9 bases identical to TRBD2. The germline gives CDR1 SGHRS, CDR2 YFSETQ. The CDR3 has 15 amino acids. V was pared by 2 bases and J by 4 bases, with 4 bases of the junction left unmatched. The CDR3 is CASSFILAGYNEQFF. The CDR3 coding sequence is TGCGCCAGCAGCTTTATTCTAGCGGGGTACAATGAGCAGTTCTTC.

V is TRBV27 and J is TRBJ2-1; a weak D match, TRBD1 (6 bases). Trimming pared 3 bases from V and 1 base from J, leaving 16 bases between. Germline CDR1 and CDR2: MNHEY and SMNVEV (reference sequence). The CDR3 length is 17 residues. CDR3 DNA sequence: TGTGCCAGCAGTTTTTCCCAGGGGTTGCTTTCCTACAATGAGCAGTTCTTC. This translates into CASSFSQGLLSYNEQFF.

The chain joins TRBV30 to TRBJ1-1; 8 bases agree with TRBD1. With V trimmed by 5 bases and J by 1 base, 0 bases remained unmatched. This CDR3 spans 12 amino acids. From germline, CDR1 is GTSNPN and CDR2 SVGIG (reference sequence). The CDR3 sequence: CAWDRGNTEAFF. CDR3 coding DNA: TGTGCCTGGGACAGGGGGAACACTGAAGCTTTCTTT.

V usage is TRBV7-9 and J usage is TRBJ1-3; 7 bases agree with TRBD1. Germline assignment: CDR1 SEHNR and CDR2 FQNEAQ (reference sequence). Trimming removed 5 bases from V and 0 bases from J; junction bases left unmatched: 10. The CDR3 is 17 residues long. The chain's CDR3 is CASSVTRDRSSGNTIYF. As DNA, the CDR3 is TGTGCCAGCAGCGTCACCCGGGACAGAAGCTCTGGAAACACCATATATTTT.

This chain connects TRBV15 to TRBJ2-1; TRBD2 matches at 11 bases. Germline CDR1 reads LNHNV; CDR2 reads YYDKDF (reference sequence). The CDR3 is 17 amino acids. V gave up 5 bases and J gave up 6 bases; unmatched junction bases: 12. CDR3 region: CATSGRGGLAGGNEQFF. DNA of the CDR3: TGTGCCACCAGCGGCCGAGGGGGTCTAGCGGGAGGCAATGAGCAGTTCTTC.

The chain uses TRBV6-1 and TRBJ2-1; D call uncertain. The CDR3 has 15 amino acids. The V gene lost 5 bases and the J gene lost 4 bases, with 15 bases spanning the gap. Germline V gene data show CDR1 as MNHNS and CDR2 as SASEGT. CDR3 in amino acids: CASSFPRSTYNEQFF. CDR3 in DNA: TGTGCCAGCAGTTTCCCCCGATCAACTTACAATGAGCAGTTCTTC.

This chain connects TRBV6-2 or TRBV6-3 to TRBJ1-2; 10 positions agree with TRBD1. This CDR3 region has 14 residues. The V segment lost 2 bases and the J segment 6 bases; nucleotides outside the gene matches: 3. CDR1 and CDR2 (germline): MNHEY, SVGEGT. CDR3 in amino acids: CASSYRTGGDGYTF. The CDR3 DNA reads as TGTGCCAGCAGTTACCGGACAGGGGGAGATGGCTACACCTTC.

The V gene is TRBV11-2, the J gene TRBJ1-4; 8 bases agree with TRBD1. Germline V gene lookup returns CDR1 SGHAT and CDR2 FQNNGV. CDR3 length: 15 residues. The V gene end was trimmed by 4 bases and the J gene end by 7 bases; junction bases not matched to a gene: 8. Here the CDR3 reads CASSSRQGNTEKLFF. DNA of the CDR3: TGTGCCAGCAGCTCTCGACAGGGGAATACTGAAAAACTGTTTTTT.

The rearrangement uses TRBV7-9 and TRBJ1-1; a weak D match, TRBD1 (5 bases). Deletions cut 7 bases from V and 5 bases from J, with 11 bases between. The CDR3 sequence is 12 residues long. Per germline, CDR1 SEHNR and CDR2 FQNEAQ (reference sequence). The CDR3 here is CASTVRGTEAFF. DNA of the CDR3: TGTGCCAGCACCGTGCGGGGGACTGAAGCTTTCTTT.